This T cell receptor beta chain originates from a study of blood T cell repertoires in COVID-19. Study as a whole: The samples span acute and convalescent COVID-19 from the United States, Italy and Spain. The analysed material was cDNA or gDNA that came from T cells, B-cell-depleted T cells, or PBMCs.

Trimming at V came to 2 bases and at J to 2 bases, leaving 13 bases not matched to a gene. Per the germline V gene, CDR1 is KGHSH and CDR2 is LQKENI. The CDR3 loop spans 20 amino acids. Per the original data handling: Estimates of nucleated cell counts were drawn from the amplification of reference gene primers. TCRdb's table, derived via immunoSEQ multiplex PCR, lists solely in-frame clones and lacks some. The DNA was the basis for D and trimming; V, J and clone size are from that table. This sample yields 200,000 to 250,000 clones, of which around 84% are seen a single time; roughly 13% belongs to the top ten.

The source material was peripheral blood. The chain has TRBV18 and TRBJ1-5, with 12 bases aligning to TRBD1. The clonotype was recovered from a human donor in a cohort sampled during active COVID-19. In DNA form, the CDR3 reads TGTGCCAGCTCACCATCAGGGGACAGGGGGCTTGTTTATCGCAATCAGCCCCAGCATTTT. It encodes CASSPSGDRGLVYRNQPQHF.